This is a list of T cell receptor beta chains from one sample in a study of blood T cell repertoires in COVID-19. The method was immunoSEQ multiplex PCR; TCRdb's version includes in-frame clones alone and lacks a portion of them. Among roughly 200,000 clones listed, over 80% were seen once. Sequenced input: peripheral blood. The receptor set was obtained from a woman aged 40 to 50 with COVID-19, enrolled during active disease. Each CDR3 is given with its conserved first and last residue. D genes are given only for firm matches. The size entry is marked missing in some rows and otherwise reads once, few, many or a size class.

CDR3 length,V gene,D gene,clone size,J gene,CDR3 protein,CDR3 DNA
13,TRBV9,TRBD1,once,TRBJ2-1,CASSVDRGFEQFF,TGTGCCAGCAGCGTTGACAGGGGATTCGAGCAGTTCTTC
13,TRBV5-4,TRBD1,-,TRBJ1-2,CASSSDRVSGYTF,TGTGCCAGCAGCTCCGACAGGGTAAGCGGCTACACCTTC
13,TRBV6-5,TRBD2,-,TRBJ2-5,CASRSGSLETQYF,TGTGCCAGCAGGAGCGGGAGTCTGGAGACCCAGTACTTC
15,TRBV27,-,-,TRBJ2-2,CASSLAGAYTGELFF,TGTGCCAGCAGTTTAGCGGGGGCGTACACCGGGGAGCTGTTTTTT
13,TRBV5-1,-,-,TRBJ2-3,CASSRQSTDTQYF,TGCGCCAGCAGCCGACAGAGCACAGATACGCAGTATTTT
15,TRBV2,TRBD2,-,TRBJ2-1,CASSGTSASYNEQFF,TGTGCCAGCAGTGGGACTAGCGCGTCTTACAATGAGCAGTTCTTC
14,TRBV18,-,-,TRBJ1-1,CASSPGGVPPEAFF,TGTGCCAGCTCACCTGGGGGGGTCCCCCCTGAAGCTTTCTTT
15,TRBV19,TRBD1,-,TRBJ2-7,CASSTTTGGSYEQYF,TGTGCCAGTAGTACCACGACAGGGGGCAGCTACGAGCAGTACTTC
18,TRBV7-7,TRBD2,-,TRBJ2-6,CASSLGSGVWSGANVLTF,TGTGCCAGCAGCTTAGGAAGCGGGGTATGGTCCGGGGCCAACGTCCTGACTTTC
15,TRBV7-2,TRBD2,few,TRBJ2-3,CASSVTSGGRGTQYF,TGTGCCAGCAGCGTTACTAGCGGGGGGCGGGGTACGCAGTATTTT
15,TRBV27,TRBD1,-,TRBJ2-3,CASRGQGRGTDTQYF,TGTGCCAGCAGGGGACAGGGAAGGGGCACAGATACGCAGTATTTT
13,TRBV28,TRBD1,-,TRBJ1-1,CASAGQGLTEAFF,TGTGCCAGTGCGGGACAGGGGTTGACTGAAGCTTTCTTT
13,TRBV29-1,TRBD2,-,TRBJ2-1,CSAALAVYNEQFF,TGCAGCGCGGCCCTAGCGGTATACAATGAGCAGTTCTTC
12,TRBV27,-,-,TRBJ1-2,CASSSQGYGYTF,TGTGCCAGCAGTTCTCAGGGTTATGGCTACACCTTC
12,TRBV28,-,-,TRBJ1-2,CASSGGNYGYTF,TGTGCCAGCTCCGGGGGGAACTATGGCTACACCTTC